The clone carrying this T cell receptor beta chain was seen at least ten times. The data belong to a study of neurological immune-mediated disorders. Germline CDR1 reads SGHRS; CDR2 reads YFSETQ. The V end lost 4 bases, the J end lost 4 bases, and 15 bases lay between the germline ends. CDR3 length: 15 residues. TCRdb ran MiXCR on the 5' RACE reads and lists one entry per CDR3 protein. The repertoire has tens of thousands of distinct CDR3 sequences, approximately 5.8% of them found once; the top ten carry roughly 7.3%. As for time point: longitudinal time-point 2. Specimen: PBMCs. This clonotype was obtained from a woman aged 60-75 years with multiple sclerosis. The J gene is TRBJ2-4, the V gene TRBV5-1, with D perhaps matching TRBD2 (6 bases). This CDR3 reads CASSRGTEVKNIQYF. As DNA, the CDR3 is TGCGCCAGCAGCCGGGGGACCGAGGTTAAAAACATTCAGTACTTC.